The 17 T cell receptor beta chains given below trace back to one sample, sequenced in a study of long-term antiretroviral therapy in people with HIV (dated by TCRdb to 2021 to 2024). Sequencing of the TRB variable region was done with the immunoSEQ hsTCRB v3.0 assay at survey level resolution. Imported from immuneACCESS, the table was reduced by TCRdb to in-frame sequences with V and J called. These copies leave out some clones; in studies compared against another copy, an unresolved V gene accounts for under half, and the cause of the remainder is not known. Recorded for this sample are fewer than 25,000 clones; approximately 90% of them occurred a single time. About 4% of the sample belongs to the ten largest clones. Sequencing used unsorted PBMCs, obtained 2.3 years after starting antiretroviral therapy. These receptors were taken from a man aged 55 to 69 with HIV.

J is TRBJ1-3 and V is TRBV5-8, with a weak D call TRBD1 (6 bases). CDR1 is SGHTS and CDR2 is YDEGEE in the germline V gene. The CDR3 extends over 15 amino acids. V was clipped by 0 bases and J by 1 base, with 8 bases between them. The CDR3 protein is CASSLGRGSGNTIYF. In DNA form, the CDR3 reads TGTGCCAGCAGCTTGGGCAGGGGATCTGGAAACACCATATATTTT.

The chain is built from TRBV7-3 and TRBJ2-2; the D gene is possibly TRBD2 (6 bases). The CDR3 has 17 residues. Germline V gene lookup returns CDR1 SGHTA and CDR2 FQGTGA. The V and J ends lost 1 base and 0 bases respectively, with 12 bases between them. CDR3 sequence (DNA): TGTGCCAGCAGCTTAAATCGGGAGACAGCGAACACCGGGGAGCTGTTTTTT. Protein sequence: CASSLNRETANTGELFF.

The chain uses TRBV9 and TRBJ2-3; 8 bases are a match to TRBD2. Losses at the gene ends were 4 bases for V and 3 bases for J; bases not matched to a gene: 10. This CDR3 has 16 residues. Germline CDR1 is SGDLS and CDR2 is YYNGEE. The DNA of the CDR3 is TGTGCCAGCAGCCCTCGGGGTAGCGGGGAAACAGATACGCAGTATTTT. Translating gives CASSPRGSGETDTQYF.

The chain employs TRBV4-3 and TRBJ1-1; maybe TRBD1 (6 bases). CDR3 length: 16 residues. V was clipped by 3 bases and J by 1 base, with 15 bases between them. The germline V gene has CDR1 LGHNA and CDR2 YSLEER. In DNA, the CDR3 is TGCGCCAGCAGCCATTCGTTGGGGGGACAGAACACTGAAGCTTTCTTT. Its translation: CASSHSLGGQNTEAFF.

The chain recombines TRBV5-1 with TRBJ2-7; 7 nucleotides match TRBD2. From germline, CDR1 is SGHRS and CDR2 YFSETQ. With 1 base clipped from V and 6 bases from J, the junction kept 7 bases outside the gene matches. The length of the CDR3 is 14 residues. Written as DNA, the CDR3 is TGCGCCAGCAGCTTGTACCGGGAGGATGGCGAGCAGTACTTC. This translates into CASSLYREDGEQYF.

In this sample, this clone turned up a few times. This chain uses TRBV2 with TRBJ1-4, with TRBD1 identical over 7 bases. CDR1 is SNHLY, CDR2 FYNNEI, per germline. The CDR3 consists of 15 residues. V was clipped by 2 bases and J by 7 bases; unmatched bases: 7. This CDR3 reads CASSELTGSFEKLFF. CDR3 DNA: TGTGCCAGCAGTGAACTGACAGGGTCGTTTGAAAAACTGTTTTTT.

The chain has TRBV9 and TRBJ1-1; D might be TRBD1 (5 bases). Germline V lookup: CDR1 SGDLS, CDR2 YYNGEE. The CDR3 length is 20 residues. The ends were cut back, 1 base at V and 3 bases at J, with 28 bases in the middle. CDR3 coding DNA: TGTGCCAGCAGCGTACAGGGACCTTCACCACGGAGGTTGGAGTACACTGAAGCTTTCTTT. Residues: CASSVQGPSPRRLEYTEAFF.

V usage is TRBV4-3 and J usage is TRBJ2-1, with 8 bases matching TRBD2. The CDR3 contains 15 residues. From germline, CDR1 is LGHNA and CDR2 YSLEER. J was trimmed by 7 bases and V by 4 bases; bases with no gene match: 9. DNA of the CDR3: TGCGCCAGCAGCCCCGGGGGGGCAGTTACAAATGAGCAGTTCTTC. Translation gives CASSPGGAVTNEQFF.

This clone was recorded only once. The V call is TRBV11-3, the J call TRBJ2-7, with 9 nucleotides matching TRBD1. The CDR3 has 20 residues. The V and J ends lost 0 bases and 1 base, in that order; junction bases with no gene match: 16. The germline gives CDR1 SGHNT, CDR2 YENEEA. The CDR3 here is CASSLESGTGYYFGSYEQYF. CDR3 nucleotides: TGTGCCAGCAGCTTAGAATCGGGGACAGGGTATTATTTCGGGTCCTACGAGCAGTACTTC.

This chain connects TRBV4-1 to TRBJ2-1, with D tentatively TRBD1 or TRBD2 (5 bases each). Trimming took off 3 bases at V and 12 bases at J, with 18 bases between the two ends. The CDR3 covers 14 residues. Germline V CDR1 and CDR2: MGHRA, YSYEKL. The CDR3 DNA reads as TGCGCCAGCAGCCACAGGGATGGCCCTGGAGGGCAGTTCTTC. Its translation is CASSHRDGPGGQFF.

This clone has more than one count but fewer than ten. The rearrangement uses TRBV7-6 and TRBJ2-2; tentatively, D is TRBD2 (7 bases). Trimming stripped 3 bases from V and 5 bases from J, with 13 bases between. There are 15 residues in the CDR3. Germline values: CDR1 SGHVS, CDR2 FNYEAQ. The CDR3 nucleotides read TGTGCCAGCAGCTTTGTGGGGGGGCAGACCGGGGAGCTGTTTTTT. This gives the protein CASSFVGGQTGELFF.

The rearrangement uses TRBV28 and TRBJ1-2; D perhaps matches TRBD1 (5 bases). The length of the CDR3 is 13 residues. CDR1 is MDHEN and CDR2 is SYDVKM in the germline V gene. Deletions cut 4 bases from V and 2 bases from J, with 8 bases between. The CDR3: CASSSGTNYGYTF. In DNA form, the CDR3 reads TGTGCCAGCAGTTCCGGGACGAACTATGGCTACACCTTC.

The V and J genes are TRBV6-5 and TRBJ1-2; the D gene is possibly TRBD1 (5 bases). Germline V lookup: CDR1 MNHEY, CDR2 SVGAGI. Trimming took off 4 bases at V and 7 bases at J, with 16 bases between the two ends. CDR3 size: 14 residues. CDR3 sequence reads: CASSLDPTRGGYTF. The DNA of the CDR3 is TGTGCCAGCAGTTTAGACCCTACTAGGGGTGGCTACACCTTC.

The J gene is TRBJ2-7, the V gene TRBV5-1, with TRBD2 identical over 7 bases. The V and J ends lost 2 bases and 5 bases, in that order; junction bases with no gene match: 13. The V gene's germline CDR1 is SGHRS and CDR2 YFSETQ. This CDR3 spans 16 amino acids. The CDR3 spells CASSFSPPGLMDEQYF. The CDR3 DNA reads TGCGCCAGCAGCTTCAGCCCCCCGGGACTAATGGACGAGCAGTACTTC.

The chain has TRBV7-9 and TRBJ2-2; 9 bases are shared with TRBD1. The CDR3 spans 17 residues. Germline V lookup: CDR1 SEHNR, CDR2 FQNEAQ (reference sequence). The V gene end was trimmed by 5 bases and the J gene end by 6 bases; junction bases not matched to a gene: 13. The CDR3 spells CASSTQAGQGTAGELFF. CDR3 coding DNA: TGTGCCAGCAGCACCCAAGCGGGACAGGGAACGGCCGGGGAGCTGTTTTTT.

J is TRBJ2-7 and V is TRBV29-1; 7 bases agree with TRBD2. V shed 3 bases, J shed 4 bases, and the junction held 15 bases outside the gene matches. Germline V gene data show CDR1 as SQVTM and CDR2 as ANQGSEA. The CDR3 has 16 amino acids. The CDR3 DNA follows: TGCAGCGTTGACCCCGCAGATTGTGGGGGGGGGTACGAGCAGTACTTC. It is translated as CSVDPADCGGGYEQYF.

The rearrangement uses TRBV27 and TRBJ1-3; no clear D. The CDR3 consists of 15 residues. V lost 2 bases to trimming and J lost 2 bases, with 10 bases between them. The V gene's germline CDR1 is MNHEY and CDR2 SMNVEV (reference sequence). CDR3 DNA sequence: TGTGCCAGCAGTTTAACCCGTTTACCTGGAAACACCATATATTTT. Translated, it gives CASSLTRLPGNTIYF.